The 13 T cell receptor beta chains below come from one sample, sequenced in a study of Graves' ophthalmopathy and Graves' hyperthyroidism listed by TCRdb under 2018. Sequencing was performed on an Illumina HiSeq 2000. For repertoire sequencing, the TCR beta CDR3 regions were amplified from RNA transcripts. The first round was an RT-PCR using HTBI primers with the Qiagen OneStep RT-PCR kit, and this first round was followed by a second-round multiplex PCR, then size selection and purification. In TCRdb, the public reads were trimmed at Q25 with fastp and aligned with MiXCR, with productive beta chains retained. Every entry covers one CDR3 protein and lists the most common genes and DNA from its rows. Here the sample has over a million distinct CDR3 sequences; about 35% occur a single time. Jointly, the top ten make up 11% of the sample. Sequencing input: peripheral blood or thyroid tissue (not recorded which). These receptors were obtained from an adult man with Graves' hyperthyroidism.

This clonotype was observed at least ten times. This chain uses TRBV19 with TRBJ1-5; D unresolved. The germline V gene encodes CDR1 LNHDA and CDR2 SQIVND (reference sequence). CDR3 size: 14 residues. Deletions cut 3 bases from V and 1 base from J, with 7 bases between. CDR3 in amino acids: CASSIGQSNQPQHF. CDR3 DNA: TGTGCCAGTAGTATTGGGCAGAGCAATCAGCCCCAGCATTTT.

This clonotype appeared a few times. The chain couples TRBV6-5 to TRBJ1-5; a possible D gene is TRBD1 (6 bases). Germline V CDR1 and CDR2: MNHEY, SVGAGI. This CDR3 is 15 amino acids long. The V end lost 5 bases, the J end lost 4 bases, and 15 bases lay between the germline ends. The CDR3 sequence is CASSELFTGNQPQHF. CDR3 in DNA: TGTGCCAGCAGTGAATTGTTTACAGGGAATCAGCCCCAGCATTTT.

Concerning this clonotype: A read error may be the cause here, since a much bigger clone is one base away. The chain recombines TRBV4-1 with TRBJ1-1, with a weak D call TRBD1 (6 bases). The CDR3 length is 14 residues. Germline loops: CDR1 MGHRA, CDR2 YSYEKL. The V and J ends lost 2 bases and 5 bases respectively, with 12 bases between them. Here the CDR3 reads CASSQQGPRTEAFF. CDR3 nucleotides: TGCGCCAGCAGCCAACAGGGGCCTCGAACTGAAGCTTTCTTT.

J is TRBJ1-6 and V is TRBV9; D call uncertain. Per the germline V gene, CDR1 is SGDLS and CDR2 is YYNGEE. The CDR3 spans 15 residues. V was pared by 7 bases and J by 5 bases, with 16 bases between. CDR3 region: CASSPSDGNNSPLHF. DNA of the CDR3: TGTGCCAGCTCACCATCGGACGGAAATAATTCACCCCTCCACTTT.

This clonotype was seen more than once but under ten times. This chain joins TRBV2 and TRBJ1-1, with D possibly TRBD1 on 6 matching bases. Germline CDR1 and CDR2: SNHLY and FYNNEI. This CDR3 has 17 residues. The ends were cut back, 6 bases at V and 2 bases at J, with 22 bases in the middle. CDR3 DNA sequence: TGTGCCAGCAGGGGCCAGGGGCGATCAAACTCTAACACTGAAGCTTTCTTT. Residues: CASRGQGRSNSNTEAFF.

This clonotype was seen repeatedly, ten times or more. The chain links TRBV4-1 to TRBJ1-3; D not certain. The length of the CDR3 is 15 residues. Germline loops: CDR1 MGHRA, CDR2 YSYEKL. Trimming left V 1 base short and J 5 bases short, with 12 bases between. The CDR3 nucleotides are TGCGCCAGCAGCCAAGTTCAACGGCCGAGAAACACCATATATTTT. Translated: CASSQVQRPRNTIYF.

This clonotype occurred a few times. A clone one base away is much larger, so this may be a read error. V is TRBV7-2 and J is TRBJ1-5, with a tentative D call TRBD1 (5 bases). Germline V gene data show CDR1 as SGHTA and CDR2 as FQGNSA. This CDR3 has 15 residues. V lost 8 bases and J lost 1, with 15 bases in between. This CDR3 reads CASRQIRDSNQPQHF. The CDR3 DNA is TGTGCCAGCCGCCAGATCCGGGACAGCAATCAGCCCCAGCATTTT.

This clonotype appeared a single time. A read error is possible here, since a much larger clone lies one base away. This sequence joins TRBV19 and TRBJ2-7, with a possible D match to TRBD2 (6 bases). Germline loops: CDR1 LNHDA, CDR2 SQIVND (reference sequence). The V gene lost 3 bases and the J gene lost 2 bases, with 14 bases spanning the gap. The CDR3 covers 15 residues. CDR3 bases: TGTGCCAGTAGTATGAGTGGGGGAGGAGCCTACGAGCAGTACTTC. It translates to CASSMSGGGAYEQYF.

This chain's CDR3 is CSVEGHGPSEQYF. DNA for the CDR3: TGCAGCGTTGAGGGACACGGGCCCAGCGAGCAGTACTTC. The chain uses TRBV29-1 and TRBJ2-7; tentatively, D is TRBD1 (6 bases). Germline V gene data show CDR1 as SQVTM and CDR2 as ANQGSEA. The CDR3 covers 13 residues. V lost 3 bases to trimming and J lost 6 bases, with 15 bases between them.

This clonotype showed up many times. The genes are TRBV25-1 and TRBJ1-3, with 7 bases lining up with TRBD1. Germline CDR1 and CDR2: MGHDK and SYGVNS. V lost 8 bases, J lost 0 bases, and 4 bases stayed unmatched. The CDR3 is made up of 14 amino acids. Written as DNA, the CDR3 is TGTGCCAGCGGTTGGACAGGCTCTGGAAACACCATATATTTT. Protein sequence: CASGWTGSGNTIYF.

The V gene is TRBV7-9, the J gene TRBJ1-2, with 11 bases lining up with TRBD1. V dropped 5 bases and J dropped 8; count of bases not matched to a gene: 7. Germline CDR1 reads SEHNR; CDR2 reads FQNEAQ (reference sequence). The CDR3 is made up of 14 amino acids. DNA for the CDR3: TGTGCCAGCAGCCAAGGACAGGGGGCGCCCGGCTACACCTTC. Its translation is CASSQGQGAPGYTF. The variable domain in full, with the rest retrieved from reference TRBV7-9 and TRBJ1-2, is DTGVSQNPRHKITKRGQNVTFRCDPISEHNRLYWYRQTLGQGPEFLTYFQNEAQLEKSRLLSDRFSAERPKGSFSTLEIQRTEQGDSAMYLCASSQGQGAPGYTFGSGTRLTVV.

The J gene is TRBJ1-2, the V gene TRBV20-1; 7 nucleotides match TRBD1. Trimming at V came to 0 bases and at J to 7 bases, leaving 14 bases not matched to a gene. Germline V gene data show CDR1 as DFQATT and CDR2 as SNEGSKA (reference sequence). The CDR3 totals 16 residues. The CDR3 region has the DNA TGCAGTGCTAGAGAGTGGGCATTGGGGACAGAGGGTGGCTACACCTTC. Protein sequence: CSAREWALGTEGGYTF.

This clonotype appeared many times. The V call is TRBV29-1, the J call TRBJ1-2, with TRBD1 matching over 9 bases. There are 15 residues in the CDR3. Trimming removed 6 bases from V and 3 bases from J; junction bases left unmatched: 11. In germline, CDR1 is SQVTM, CDR2 ANQGSEA. CDR3 coding DNA: TGCAGCGTAGAGACAGGGGGAGGGCGGGACTATGGCTACACCTTC. It codes for CSVETGGGRDYGYTF. The whole variable domain, remainder taken from reference TRBV29-1 and TRBJ1-2, is SAVISQKPSRDICQRGTSLTIQCQVDSQVTMMFWYRQQPGQSLTLIATANQGSEATYESGFVIDKFPISRPNLTFSTLTVSNMSPEDSSIYLCSVETGGGRDYGYTFGSGTRLTVV.